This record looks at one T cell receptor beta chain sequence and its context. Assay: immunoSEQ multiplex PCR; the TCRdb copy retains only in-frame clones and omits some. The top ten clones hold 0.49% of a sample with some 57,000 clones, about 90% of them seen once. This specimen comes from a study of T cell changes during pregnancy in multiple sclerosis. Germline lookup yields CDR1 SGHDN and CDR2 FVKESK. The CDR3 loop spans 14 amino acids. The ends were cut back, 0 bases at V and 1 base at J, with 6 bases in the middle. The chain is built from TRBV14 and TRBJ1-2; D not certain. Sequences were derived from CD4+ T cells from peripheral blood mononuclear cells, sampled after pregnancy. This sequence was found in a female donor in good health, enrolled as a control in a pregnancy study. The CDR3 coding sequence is TGTGCCAGCAGCCAAGACGGTTTTAACTATGGCTACACCTTC. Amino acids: CASSQDGFNYGYTF.